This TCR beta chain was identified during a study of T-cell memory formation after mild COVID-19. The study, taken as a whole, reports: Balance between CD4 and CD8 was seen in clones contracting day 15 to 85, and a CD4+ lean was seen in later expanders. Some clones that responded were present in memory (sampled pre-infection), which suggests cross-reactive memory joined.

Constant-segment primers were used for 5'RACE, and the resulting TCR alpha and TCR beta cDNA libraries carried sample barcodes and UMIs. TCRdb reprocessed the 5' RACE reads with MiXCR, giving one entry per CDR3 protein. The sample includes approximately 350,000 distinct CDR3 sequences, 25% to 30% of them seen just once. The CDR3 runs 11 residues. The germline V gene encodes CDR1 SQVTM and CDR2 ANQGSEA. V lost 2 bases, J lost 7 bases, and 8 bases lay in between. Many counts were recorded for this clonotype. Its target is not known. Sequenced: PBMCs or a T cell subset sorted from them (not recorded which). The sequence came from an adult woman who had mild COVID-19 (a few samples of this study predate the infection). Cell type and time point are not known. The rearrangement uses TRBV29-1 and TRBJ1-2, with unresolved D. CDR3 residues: CSVERAGGYTF. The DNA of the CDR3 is TGCAGCGTTGAAAGGGCAGGTGGCTACACCTTC.